The 19 T cell receptor beta chains below come from one sample, sequenced in a study of cytomegalovirus exposure and HLA in healthy donors. Primers included in the PCR were 60 Vbeta and 13 Jbeta primers. TCRdb keeps only in-frame clones here, not all; method: immunoSEQ multiplex PCR. The sample has 150,000 to 200,000 clones, 70% to 80% seen once; the top ten hold 2% to 2.5%. Sequenced material: PBMCs. The source is a woman in her fifties or sixties in good health and CMV-seronegative.

The chain uses TRBV28 and TRBJ1-3; the match to TRBD1 covers 9 bases. J gave up 4 bases and V 5 bases, and 3 bases lay outside the gene matches. This CDR3 comprises 14 residues. The germline CDR1 and CDR2 sequences are MDHEN and SYDVKM. The DNA of the CDR3 is TGTGCCAGCAGTCCTACAGGGGGCGGAAACACCATATATTTT. Translation gives CASSPTGGGNTIYF.

The genes are TRBV18 and TRBJ1-1; 9 positions match TRBD1. Germline trimming cut 3 bases from V and 4 bases from J; bases unmatched to any gene: 9. This CDR3 region has 16 residues. Germline CDR1 and CDR2: KGHSH and LQKENI. CDR3 residues: CASSPPQGAGATEAFF. The CDR3 DNA is TGTGCCAGCTCACCGCCACAGGGGGCTGGGGCCACTGAAGCTTTCTTT.

The chain is built from TRBV29-1 and TRBJ2-7, with 10 positions matching TRBD2. Germline CDR1 SQVTM, CDR2 ANQGSEA. V was clipped by 6 bases and J by 5 bases; unmatched bases: 13. The CDR3 is made up of 15 amino acids. The CDR3 loop reads CSVRGGSGGLNEQYF. CDR3 nucleotides: TGCAGCGTCCGCGGGGGTAGCGGGGGGCTTAACGAGCAGTACTTC.

This clone is a singleton in its sample. This chain links TRBV18 with TRBJ2-1, with TRBD1 identical over 10 bases. Germline CDR1 KGHSH, CDR2 LQKENI. This CDR3 is built from 13 residues. Trimming removed 3 bases from V and 7 bases from J; junction bases left unmatched: 0. The CDR3 sequence is CASSPGQGNEQFF. In DNA, the CDR3 is TGTGCCAGCTCACCGGGACAGGGGAATGAGCAGTTCTTC.

CDR3 in amino acids: CASGRGRATYEQYF. CDR3 DNA: TGTGCCAGCGGGAGGGGCAGGGCTACCTACGAGCAGTACTTC. The chain employs TRBV6-5 and TRBJ2-7; 7 bases line up with TRBD2. V trimming: 8 bases; J trimming: 2 bases; junction bases outside the gene matches: 9. CDR1 and CDR2 (germline): MNHEY, SVGAGI. The CDR3 covers 14 residues.

The CDR3 spells CASSFATGYYEQYF. For the CDR3, the DNA is TGTGCCAGCAGCTTTGCAACGGGGTACTACGAGCAGTACTTC. The chain has TRBV5-6 and TRBJ2-7; tentatively, D is TRBD2 (5 bases). V was pared by 2 bases and J by 3 bases, with 12 bases between. Germline CDR1 and CDR2: SGHDT and YYEEEE. CDR3 size: 14 residues.

The gene calls are TRBV28 and TRBJ2-2; possible D gene TRBD1, 5 bases. V was pared by 3 bases and J by 3 bases, with 8 bases between. The CDR3 totals 14 residues. Germline values: CDR1 MDHEN, CDR2 SYDVKM. The CDR3 DNA is TGTGCCAGCAGTTTGGGGCAGCACACCGGGGAGCTGTTTTTT. Translation: CASSLGQHTGELFF.

The chain employs TRBV4-2 and TRBJ2-7; maybe TRBD1 (5 bases). CDR1 and CDR2 from the germline V gene are LGHNA and YNFKEQ. The CDR3 extends over 15 amino acids. Trimming cost V 1 base and J 1 base, with 11 bases left between them. The CDR3 DNA is TGTGCCAGCAGCCAAGGGACACTCCCATCCTACGAGCAGTACTTC. Protein: CASSQGTLPSYEQYF.

The CDR3 loop reads CASSSTGYQPQHF. The CDR3 coding sequence is TGTGCCAGCAGTTCAACAGGGTACCAGCCCCAGCATTTT. This chain uses TRBV2 with TRBJ1-5; tentative D call: TRBD1 (6 bases). The CDR3 length is 13 residues. Per germline, CDR1 SNHLY and CDR2 FYNNEI. Trimming removed 5 bases at V and 7 bases at J, with 12 bases between.

The chain recombines TRBV5-1 with TRBJ2-2; TRBD1 agrees at 10 bases. J gave up 3 bases and V 4 bases, and 6 bases lay outside the gene matches. The CDR3 runs 16 residues. Per the germline V gene, CDR1 is SGHRS and CDR2 is YFSETQ. CDR3 sequence reads: CASSPLGTGDTGELFF. CDR3 nucleotide sequence: TGCGCCAGCAGCCCCCTTGGGACAGGGGACACCGGGGAGCTGTTTTTT.

The rearrangement joins TRBV19 to TRBJ1-5; D unclear. Germline loops: CDR1 LNHDA, CDR2 SQIVND (reference sequence). Trimming took off 1 base at V and 0 bases at J, with 7 bases between the two ends. The CDR3 is 15 amino acids. CDR3 sequence: CASSIGTASNQPQHF. The CDR3 DNA follows: TGTGCCAGTAGTATAGGCACAGCTAGCAATCAGCCCCAGCATTTT.

This chain connects TRBV5-6 to TRBJ2-4; 12 bases are a match to TRBD2. Germline V gives CDR1 SGHDT, CDR2 YYEEEE. The trim removed 0 bases at V and 10 bases at J, leaving 11 bases unmatched. This CDR3 spans 17 amino acids. This CDR3 is CASSLVPTSGSPRIQYF. The CDR3 DNA is TGTGCCAGCAGCTTGGTGCCGACTAGCGGGAGCCCCAGGATTCAGTACTTC.

This sequence joins TRBV2 and TRBJ2-7, with D perhaps TRBD2 (5 bases). The CDR3 is 14 residues long. Trimming took 9 bases from V and 7 from J, leaving 22 bases between them. Germline CDR1 SNHLY, CDR2 FYNNEI. CDR3: CASSRLSPGVEQYF. CDR3 nucleotides: TGTGCCAGTTCAAGACTCTCCCCCGGGGTGGAGCAGTACTTC.

This clone was seen only a few times. J is TRBJ1-5 and V is TRBV5-1; D might be TRBD1 (5 bases). Germline-derived CDR1 and CDR2 are SGHRS and YFSETQ. Trimming cost V 4 bases and J 3 bases, with 17 bases left between them. CDR3 length: 16 residues. The CDR3 DNA reads TGCGCCAGCAGCCCCTCCGGACAAAATCCCAATCAGCCCCAGCATTTT. It encodes CASSPSGQNPNQPQHF.

This clone was observed a few times. The chain joins TRBV6-1 to TRBJ1-6, with D perhaps matching TRBD1 (5 bases). Trimming cost V 6 bases and J 8 bases, with 11 bases left between them. The germline V gene has CDR1 MNHNS and CDR2 SASEGT. The length of the CDR3 is 13 residues. The DNA of the CDR3 is TGTGCCAGCAGGAAGGGGTTGGATTCACCCCTCCACTTT. This gives the protein CASRKGLDSPLHF.

The rearrangement joins TRBV15 to TRBJ2-6, with 9 bases that match TRBD1. CDR3 length equals 18 residues. Germline assignment: CDR1 LNHNV and CDR2 YYDKDF (reference sequence). Germline trimming cut 6 bases from V and 1 base from J; bases unmatched to any gene: 10. The CDR3 region is CATSAGEQGASGANVLTF. CDR3 DNA: TGTGCCACCAGTGCTGGGGAACAGGGGGCTTCTGGGGCCAACGTCCTGACTTTC.

The chain employs TRBV5-1 and TRBJ1-6, with 8 bases that match TRBD1. Germline-derived CDR1 and CDR2 are SGHRS and YFSETQ. After removal of 4 bases from V and 7 bases from J, the junction contained 7 bases not matched to a gene. The CDR3 sequence is 15 residues long. The CDR3 region is CASSPSGTGNSPLHF. CDR3 nucleotides: TGCGCCAGCAGCCCGTCCGGGACAGGCAATTCACCCCTCCACTTT.

In DNA, the CDR3 is TGTGCCAGCAGTTTCATTTTTGGGTGGGACAGCCAAAATCAGCCCCAGCATTTT. It translates to CASSFIFGWDSQNQPQHF. The chain carries TRBV28 and TRBJ1-5, with 7 nucleotides matching TRBD1. The length of the CDR3 is 18 residues. Per the germline V gene, CDR1 is MDHEN and CDR2 is SYDVKM. The junction had 15 bases not matched to a gene; V was cut back by 3 bases and J by 4 bases.

The chain recombines TRBV28 with TRBJ2-5; no definite D call. The CDR3 is made up of 11 amino acids. Between the trimmed V and J ends, which lost 8 bases and 7 bases, there was a span of 11 bases. Germline assignment: CDR1 MDHEN and CDR2 SYDVKM. The CDR3 reads CASGTPGTQYF. The CDR3 DNA reads TGTGCCAGCGGAACTCCAGGGACCCAGTACTTC.